What follows are 5 T cell receptor beta chains derived from one specimen sequenced in a study of cytomegalovirus exposure and HLA in healthy donors. It was with 60 Vbeta and 13 Jbeta primers that the PCR ran. Profiling relied on immunoSEQ multiplex PCR, and the TCRdb table lists in-frame clones only, not all of them. The sample shows 85,000 to 130,000 clones, more than 60% of them seen only once. Input material: PBMCs. The origin of the receptors is a young woman in good health and CMV-seropositive.

The chain couples TRBV29-1 to TRBJ2-3, with TRBD2 identical over 8 bases. CDR1 SQVTM and CDR2 ANQGSEA come from the germline V gene. V trimming: 8 bases; J trimming: 1 base; junction bases outside the gene matches: 14. The CDR3 consists of 16 residues. The CDR3 loop reads CSTQAGAGWGTDTQYF. Written as DNA, the CDR3 is TGCAGCACTCAAGCGGGGGCAGGGTGGGGCACAGATACGCAGTATTTT.

CDR3 residues: CASSLAPGGPHEQYF. The CDR3 DNA reads as TGCGCCAGCAGCTTGGCCCCGGGAGGGCCCCACGAGCAGTACTTC. The chain is built from TRBV5-1 and TRBJ2-7; 8 bases fit TRBD2. Per the germline V gene, CDR1 is SGHRS and CDR2 is YFSETQ. V was pared by 0 bases and J by 5 bases, with 7 bases of the junction left unmatched. This CDR3 contains 15 residues. Full variable domain (missing parts from reference TRBV5-1 and TRBJ2-7): KAGVTQTPRYLIKTRGQQVTLSCSPISGHRSVSWYQQTPGQGLQFLFEYFSETQRNKGNFPGRFSGRQFSNSRSEMNVSTLELGDSALYLCASSLAPGGPHEQYFGPGTRLTVT.

This chain links TRBV28 with TRBJ2-7; tentatively, D is TRBD2 (6 bases). Trimming pared 4 bases from V and 3 bases from J, leaving 19 bases between. The CDR3 consists of 16 residues. Germline V gives CDR1 MDHEN, CDR2 SYDVKM. The CDR3 region has the DNA TGTGCCAGCAGTTCCCGCCTAGCGTTAGGGGTCTACGAGCAGTACTTC. Amino acids: CASSSRLALGVYEQYF.

CDR3 residues: CASSLAAGGGYNEQFF. CDR3 coding DNA: TGTGCCAGCAGCTTAGCTGCCGGGGGGGGCTACAATGAGCAGTTCTTC. This chain uses TRBV7-6 with TRBJ2-1, with 8 bases identical to TRBD2. Germline CDR1 reads SGHVS; CDR2 reads FNYEAQ. Germline trimming cut 0 bases from V and 3 bases from J; bases unmatched to any gene: 4. The CDR3 is 16 residues long. The full variable domain, its missing parts supplied by reference TRBV7-6 and TRBJ2-1, is GAGVSQSPRYKVTKRGQDVALRCDPISGHVSLYWYRQALGQGPEFLTYFNYEAQQDKSGLPNDRFSAERPEGSISTLTIQRTEQRDSAMYRCASSLAAGGGYNEQFFGPGTRLTVL.

This sequence joins TRBV6-1 and TRBJ2-3; TRBD2 agrees at 9 bases. Germline V gives CDR1 MNHNS, CDR2 SASEGT. With V trimmed by 1 base and J by 0 bases, 11 bases remained unmatched. This CDR3 has 19 residues. The CDR3 here is CASSEEKTLAGASTDTQYF. In DNA form, the CDR3 reads TGTGCCAGCAGTGAAGAGAAGACTTTAGCGGGAGCTAGCACAGATACGCAGTATTTT.